This is a list of T cell receptor beta chains from one sample in a study of T cell responses to AZD1222 COVID-19 vaccine. Sequenced by immunoSEQ multiplex PCR; TCRdb stores in-frame clones only, minus some. This table holds 110,000 or so clones, more than 75% found once. Material: peripheral blood, obtained 28 days after the second AZD1222 dose. Every receptor here comes from an adult who received the AZD1222 COVID-19 vaccine. The CDR3 runs from the conserved cysteine through the conserved F or W. The order of the fields is V gene, D gene, clone size, J gene, CDR3 DNA, CDR3 protein. A D gene is named only where the DNA matches it firmly. Part of the rows lack a size; the others show once, few, many or a class for expanded clones.

TRBV28	TRBD1	-	TRBJ1-5	TGTGCCAGCAGTTCCTGGAGGACAGGTCCCAACAATCAGCCCCAGCATTTT	CASSSWRTGPNNQPQHF
TRBV6-2/TRBV6-3	TRBD2	-	TRBJ2-7	TGTGCCAGCAGTTACTCCGGGGGGGAAACGTGGCCGCAGTACTTC	CASSYSGGETWPQYF
TRBV6-6	-	-	TRBJ1-4	TGTGCCAGCAGTTACTGGCTGTCTAATGAAAAACTGTTTTTT	CASSYWLSNEKLFF
TRBV10-3	-	-	TRBJ1-1	TGTGCCATCAGTGACCAGTGGGCTGGGACTGAAGCTTTCTTT	CAISDQWAGTEAFF
TRBV28	-	-	TRBJ1-2	TGTGCCAGCAGTTCGACAGTCGATGGCTACACCTTC	CASSSTVDGYTF
TRBV4-2	TRBD1	few	TRBJ1-4	TGTGCCAGCAGCCTGTCTCTCCGGGACAGGGTCGAAAAACTGTTTTTT	CASSLSLRDRVEKLFF
TRBV27	TRBD2	-	TRBJ2-2	TGTGCCAGCAGACCAGCGGGAGGTCTCACCGGGGAGCTGTTTTTT	CASRPAGGLTGELFF
TRBV4-3	-	-	TRBJ1-2	TGCGCCAGCAGCCAAGGGCAGGTCAGGGTTGGCTACACCTTC	CASSQGQVRVGYTF
TRBV3-1/TRBV3-2	-	-	TRBJ2-7	TGTGCCAGCACCCCGCGAGGCAGGGGGGCCTACGAGCAGTACTTC	CASTPRGRGAYEQYF
TRBV4-2	-	-	TRBJ2-7	TGTGCCAGCAGCCAAGTAACAGATAACTCCTACGAGCAGTACTTC	CASSQVTDNSYEQYF
TRBV5-1	-	once	TRBJ1-1	TGCGCCAGCAGCTTGGCCGGGGCGAATATGAACACTGAAGCTTTCTTT	CASSLAGANMNTEAFF
TRBV30	TRBD1	-	TRBJ1-3	TGTGCCTGGAGAGGGGGCAGTCTGGGAGACGGAAACACCATATATTTT	CAWRGGSLGDGNTIYF
TRBV6-1	-	few	TRBJ2-7	TGTGCCAGCAGTGAAGAACGGCTAGGTAACTACGAGCAGTACTTC	CASSEERLGNYEQYF
TRBV4-3	TRBD2	-	TRBJ2-1	TGCGCCAGCAGCCAAGATGATGGGGGACTAGCGGGGGGCAATGAGCAGTTCTTC	CASSQDDGGLAGGNEQFF
TRBV5-1	TRBD2	-	TRBJ2-1	TGCGCCAGCAGCTTGGTCCCCCGGACTAGCTCGGATAGCTCCTACAATGAGCAGTTCTTC	CASSLVPRTSSDSSYNEQFF
TRBV4-1	-	-	TRBJ1-3	TGCGCCAGCAGCCCGGCTGGTGGGGCGCCTGGAAACACCATATATTTT	CASSPAGGAPGNTIYF
TRBV19	-	-	TRBJ2-7	TGTGCCAGTAGGACAGGTTGGGGGAGCTACGAGCAGTACTTC	CASRTGWGSYEQYF
TRBV11-2	-	-	TRBJ2-7	TGTGCCAGCAGCCACGGGGAATACGAGCAGTACTTC	CASSHGEYEQYF
TRBV19	-	-	TRBJ2-5	TGTGCCAGTAGTACCAGGGGAGCGGTTCAAGAGACCCAGTACTTC	CASSTRGAVQETQYF
TRBV3-1/TRBV3-2	TRBD1	-	TRBJ1-2	TGTGCCAGCAGCCAATTGGACAGGGTGCATGGCTACACCTTC	CASSQLDRVHGYTF
TRBV4-3	-	-	TRBJ1-5	TGCGCCAGCAGCCTAGCCCTGTATCAGCCCCAGCATTTT	CASSLALYQPQHF
TRBV24-1	-	-	TRBJ2-1	TGTGCCACCAGTTCAGGACTGCACAATGAGCAGTTCTTC	CATSSGLHNEQFF
TRBV11-2	-	few	TRBJ1-1	TGTGCCAGCAGTCCCGAATACGGGAACACTGAAGCTTTCTTT	CASSPEYGNTEAFF
TRBV20-1	TRBD2	-	TRBJ2-3	TGCAGTGCTAGTGGCGGGAGCGGCGCAGATACGCAGTATTTT	CSASGGSGADTQYF
TRBV28	-	-	TRBJ2-7	TGTGCCAGCAGTTTCCCCCAAGCAGGGGACCCGCTAATAACCTACGAGCAGTACTTC	CASSFPQAGDPLITYEQYF
TRBV6-6	TRBD1	-	TRBJ1-5	TGTGCCAGCAGTTACGCGACAGGGGCTGGCAATCAGCCCCAGCATTTT	CASSYATGAGNQPQHF
TRBV3-1/TRBV3-2	-	-	TRBJ2-1	TGTGCCAGCAGCCAAGGGGGGTTTGAGCAGTTCTTC	CASSQGGFEQFF
TRBV3-1/TRBV3-2	TRBD1	-	TRBJ1-5	TGTGCCAGCAGCAGGGGACAGTTGCGTCGCCACAATCAGCCCCAGCATTTT	CASSRGQLRRHNQPQHF
TRBV5-1	-	-	TRBJ1-6	TGCGCCAGCAGCCCCGGGGACGGATTAAATTCACCCCTCCACTTT	CASSPGDGLNSPLHF
TRBV14	TRBD1	-	TRBJ1-1	TGTGCCAGCAGCCGACAGGGTCTCACTGAAGCTTTCTTT	CASSRQGLTEAFF